The clone carrying this T cell receptor beta chain was detected only a few times. Its antigen is not known. The assay was immunoSEQ multiplex PCR, and TCRdb's table has in-frame clones only and misses some. The table lists 45,000 to 50,000 clones, roughly 73% of them singletons. Trimming took 8 bases from V and 5 from J, leaving 15 bases between them. CDR1 and CDR2 (germline): SGHVS, FQNEAQ. The CDR3 spans 13 residues. The sort gate was single viable CD3+CD4+CD8-CD45RO+ cells for memory CD4+ T cells. CMV serostatus came from serum IgG against pp150, pp28, p38, p52. This entry comes from a study of memory CD4+ T cells and cytomegalovirus serostatus. General study findings and limits: The CMV-associated TCR signature appears largely within the CD4+ memory repertoire. Each of approximately 63 CMV-associated TCRbeta sequences occurred in one to five individuals.

What was sequenced was memory CD4+ T cells from blood. This chain uses TRBV7-8 with TRBJ1-2, with a possible D match to TRBD1 (6 bases). This TCR was sampled from an adult in good health and CMV-seronegative. The CDR3 region is CASELSTGYGYTF. The CDR3 DNA follows: TGTGCCAGCGAGCTTAGCACAGGGTATGGCTACACCTTC.